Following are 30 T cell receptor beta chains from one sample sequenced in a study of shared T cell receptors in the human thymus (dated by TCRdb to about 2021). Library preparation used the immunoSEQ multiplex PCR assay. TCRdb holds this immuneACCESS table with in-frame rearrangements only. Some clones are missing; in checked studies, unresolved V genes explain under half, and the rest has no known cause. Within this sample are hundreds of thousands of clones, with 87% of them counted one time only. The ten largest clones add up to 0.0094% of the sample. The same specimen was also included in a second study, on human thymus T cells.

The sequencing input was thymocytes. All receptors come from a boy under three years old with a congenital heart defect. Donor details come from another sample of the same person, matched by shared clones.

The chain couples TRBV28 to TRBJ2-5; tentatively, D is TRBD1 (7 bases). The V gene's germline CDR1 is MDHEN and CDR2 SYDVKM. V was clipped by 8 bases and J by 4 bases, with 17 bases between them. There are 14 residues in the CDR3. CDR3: CASRIRGAVETQYF. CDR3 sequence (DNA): TGTGCCAGCCGCATCAGGGGGGCCGTAGAGACCCAGTACTTC.

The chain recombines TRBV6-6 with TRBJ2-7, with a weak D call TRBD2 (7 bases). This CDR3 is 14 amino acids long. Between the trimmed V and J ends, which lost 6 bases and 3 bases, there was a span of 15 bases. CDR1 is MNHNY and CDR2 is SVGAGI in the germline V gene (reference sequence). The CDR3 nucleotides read TGTGCCAGCAGCTTAGGGGGGGGAAACTACGAGCAGTACTTC. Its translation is CASSLGGGNYEQYF.

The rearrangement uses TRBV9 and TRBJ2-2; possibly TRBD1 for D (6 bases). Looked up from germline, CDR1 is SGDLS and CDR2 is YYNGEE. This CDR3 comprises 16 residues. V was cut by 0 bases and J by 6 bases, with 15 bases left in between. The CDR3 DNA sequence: TGTGCCAGCAGCGTAGTTGATCAGGGGAGAGCCGGGGAGCTGTTTTTT. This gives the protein CASSVVDQGRAGELFF.

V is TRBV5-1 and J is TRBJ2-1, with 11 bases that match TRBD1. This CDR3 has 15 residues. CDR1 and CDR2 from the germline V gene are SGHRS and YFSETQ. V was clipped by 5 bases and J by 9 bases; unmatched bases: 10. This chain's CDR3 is CASSFPGQGVGEQFF. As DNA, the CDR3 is TGCGCCAGCAGTTTCCCGGGACAGGGGGTGGGTGAGCAGTTCTTC.

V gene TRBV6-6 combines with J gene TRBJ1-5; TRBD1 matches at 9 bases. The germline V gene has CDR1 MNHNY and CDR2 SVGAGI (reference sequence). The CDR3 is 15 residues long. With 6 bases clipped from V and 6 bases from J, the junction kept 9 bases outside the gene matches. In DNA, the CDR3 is TGTGCCAGCAGGTCCGGGACAGGGACGGGTCAGCCCCAGCATTTT. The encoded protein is CASRSGTGTGQPQHF.

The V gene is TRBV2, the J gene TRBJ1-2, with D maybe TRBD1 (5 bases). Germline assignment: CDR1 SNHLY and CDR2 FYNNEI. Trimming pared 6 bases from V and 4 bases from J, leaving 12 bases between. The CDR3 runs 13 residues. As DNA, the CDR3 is TGTGCCAGCAGGGGGCCAGAGGCCTATGGCTACACCTTC. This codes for CASRGPEAYGYTF.

CDR3: CASSLSGLAVQETQYF. CDR3 nucleotide sequence: TGTGCCAGCAGCCTGAGTGGACTAGCGGTTCAAGAGACCCAGTACTTC. The chain combines TRBV9 with TRBJ2-5, with TRBD2 matching over 10 bases. V was clipped by 4 bases and J by 2 bases; unmatched bases: 8. From germline, CDR1 is SGDLS and CDR2 YYNGEE. CDR3 length: 16 residues.

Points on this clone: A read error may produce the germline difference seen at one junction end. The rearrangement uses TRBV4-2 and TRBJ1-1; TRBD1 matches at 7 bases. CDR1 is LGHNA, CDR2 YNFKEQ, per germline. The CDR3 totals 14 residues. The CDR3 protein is CASSQAQGPATLLF. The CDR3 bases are TGTGCCAGCAGCCAAGCACAGGGGCCAGCAACCTTACTCTTT.

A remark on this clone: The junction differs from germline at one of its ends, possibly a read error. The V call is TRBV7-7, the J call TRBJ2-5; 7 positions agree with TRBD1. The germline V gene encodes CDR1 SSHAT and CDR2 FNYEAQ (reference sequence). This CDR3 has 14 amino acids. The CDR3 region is CASSLRQGKETQYF. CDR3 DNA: TGTGCTAGCAGCTTGAGACAGGGTAAAGAGACCCAGTACTTC.

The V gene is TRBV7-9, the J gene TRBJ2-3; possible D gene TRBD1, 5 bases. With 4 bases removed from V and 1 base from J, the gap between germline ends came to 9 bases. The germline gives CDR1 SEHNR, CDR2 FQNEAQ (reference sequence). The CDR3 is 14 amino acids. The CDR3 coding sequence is TGTGCCAGCAGCTCAGGGTTGGGCACAGATACGCAGTATTTT. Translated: CASSSGLGTDTQYF.

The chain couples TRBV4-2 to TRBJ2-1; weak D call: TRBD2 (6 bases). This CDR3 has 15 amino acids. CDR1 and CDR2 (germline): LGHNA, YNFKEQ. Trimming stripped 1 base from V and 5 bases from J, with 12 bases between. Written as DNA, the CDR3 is TGTGCCAGCAGCCAAGGGCCGGGGGTAGACAATGAGCAGTTCTTC. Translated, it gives CASSQGPGVDNEQFF.

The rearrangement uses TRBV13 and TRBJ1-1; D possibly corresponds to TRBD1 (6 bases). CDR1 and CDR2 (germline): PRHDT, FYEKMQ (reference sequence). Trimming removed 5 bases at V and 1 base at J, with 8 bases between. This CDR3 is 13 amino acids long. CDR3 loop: CASSTTGNTEAFF. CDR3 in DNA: TGTGCCAGCAGCACGACAGGGAACACTGAAGCTTTCTTT.

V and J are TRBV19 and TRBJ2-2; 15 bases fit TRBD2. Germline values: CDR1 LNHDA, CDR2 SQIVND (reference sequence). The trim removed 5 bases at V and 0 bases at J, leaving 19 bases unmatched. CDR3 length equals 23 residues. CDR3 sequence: CASSPAPGTSGGYYDSNTGELFF. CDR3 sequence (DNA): TGTGCCAGTAGTCCCGCCCCCGGGACTAGCGGGGGGTACTACGACTCGAACACCGGGGAGCTGTTTTTT.

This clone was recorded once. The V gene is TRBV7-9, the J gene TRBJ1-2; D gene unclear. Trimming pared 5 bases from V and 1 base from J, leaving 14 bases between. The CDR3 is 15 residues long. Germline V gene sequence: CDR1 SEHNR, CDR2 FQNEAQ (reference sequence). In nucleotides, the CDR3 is TGTGCCAGCAGCCGGCTCGGGGTGATTAACTATGGCTACACCTTC. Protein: CASSRLGVINYGYTF. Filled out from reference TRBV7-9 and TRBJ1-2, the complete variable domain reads DTGVSQNPRHKITKRGQNVTFRCDPISEHNRLYWYRQTLGQGPEFLTYFQNEAQLEKSRLLSDRFSAERPKGSFSTLEIQRTEQGDSAMYLCASSRLGVINYGYTFGSGTRLTVV.

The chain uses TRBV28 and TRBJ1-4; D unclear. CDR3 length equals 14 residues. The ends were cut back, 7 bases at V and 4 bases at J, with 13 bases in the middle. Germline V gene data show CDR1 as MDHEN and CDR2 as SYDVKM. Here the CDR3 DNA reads TGTGCCAGCACAGGCGAGGGCCATAATGAAAAACTGTTTTTT. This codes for CASTGEGHNEKLFF.

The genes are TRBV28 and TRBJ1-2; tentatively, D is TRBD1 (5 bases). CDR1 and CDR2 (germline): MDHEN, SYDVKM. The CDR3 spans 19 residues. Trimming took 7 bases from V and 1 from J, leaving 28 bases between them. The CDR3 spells CASTRLQEGLLRFNYGYTF. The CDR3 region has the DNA TGTGCCAGCACTCGACTACAGGAGGGCCTATTAAGGTTTAACTATGGCTACACCTTC.

Here the CDR3 DNA reads TGTGCCAGCGGCTTTACCGGGACACCGAGCCGAACGCAGTATTTT. It translates to CASGFTGTPSRTQYF. The gene calls are TRBV6-5 and TRBJ2-3, with TRBD1 as a possible D gene (6 bases). The CDR3 consists of 15 residues. V dropped 8 bases and J dropped 9 bases, with 24 bases sitting between them. Germline CDR1 and CDR2: MNHEY and SVGAGI.

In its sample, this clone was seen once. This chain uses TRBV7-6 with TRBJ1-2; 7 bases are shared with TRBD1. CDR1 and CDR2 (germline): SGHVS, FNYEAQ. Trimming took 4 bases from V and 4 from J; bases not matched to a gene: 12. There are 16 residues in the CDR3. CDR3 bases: TGTGCCAGCAGCTCCTACCCTACGCGACAGGGCTATGGCTACACCTTC. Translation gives CASSSYPTRQGYGYTF.

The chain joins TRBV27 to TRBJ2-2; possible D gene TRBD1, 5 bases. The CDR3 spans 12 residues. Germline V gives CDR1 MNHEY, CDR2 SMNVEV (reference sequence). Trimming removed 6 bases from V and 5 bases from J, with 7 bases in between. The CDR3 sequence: CASSHRTGELFF. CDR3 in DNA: TGTGCCAGCAGCCACAGGACCGGGGAGCTGTTTTTT.

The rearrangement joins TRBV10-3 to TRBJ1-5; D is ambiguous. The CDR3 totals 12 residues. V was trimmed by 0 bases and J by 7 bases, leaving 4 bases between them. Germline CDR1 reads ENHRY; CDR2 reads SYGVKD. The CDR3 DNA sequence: TGTGCCATCAGTGAGTCGGGCCAGCCCCAGCATTTT. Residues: CAISESGQPQHF.

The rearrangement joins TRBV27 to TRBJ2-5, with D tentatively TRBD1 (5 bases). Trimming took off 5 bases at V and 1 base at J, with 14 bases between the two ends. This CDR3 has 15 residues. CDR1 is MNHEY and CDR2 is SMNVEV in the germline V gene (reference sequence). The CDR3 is CASSPRTKPQETQYF. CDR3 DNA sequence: TGTGCCAGCAGTCCGAGGACAAAACCCCAAGAGACCCAGTACTTC.

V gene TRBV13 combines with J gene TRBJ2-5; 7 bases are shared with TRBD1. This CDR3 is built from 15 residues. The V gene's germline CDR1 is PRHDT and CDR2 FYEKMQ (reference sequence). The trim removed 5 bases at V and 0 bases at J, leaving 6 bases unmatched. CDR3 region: CASSLPGQNQETQYF. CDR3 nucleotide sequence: TGTGCCAGCAGCCTCCCGGGACAGAACCAAGAGACCCAGTACTTC.

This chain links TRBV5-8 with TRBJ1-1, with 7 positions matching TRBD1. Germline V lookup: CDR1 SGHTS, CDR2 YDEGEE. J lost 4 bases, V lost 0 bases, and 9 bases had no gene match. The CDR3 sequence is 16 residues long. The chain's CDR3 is CASSLAEGQETTEAFF. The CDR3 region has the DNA TGTGCCAGCAGCTTGGCAGAAGGACAGGAGACCACTGAAGCTTTCTTT. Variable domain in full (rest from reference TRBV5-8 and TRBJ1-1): EAGVTQSPTHLIKTRGQQATLRCSPISGHTSVYWYQQALGLGLQFLLWYDEGEERNRGNFPPRFSGRQFPNYSSELNVNALELEDSALYLCASSLAEGQETTEAFFGQGTRLTVV.

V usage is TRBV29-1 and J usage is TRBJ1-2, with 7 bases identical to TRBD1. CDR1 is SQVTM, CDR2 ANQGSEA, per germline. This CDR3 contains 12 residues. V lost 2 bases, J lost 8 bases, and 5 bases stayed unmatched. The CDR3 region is CSVETGARGYTF. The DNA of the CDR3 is TGCAGCGTTGAAACAGGGGCTAGGGGCTACACCTTC. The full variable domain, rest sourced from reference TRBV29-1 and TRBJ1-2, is SAVISQKPSRDICQRGTSLTIQCQVDSQVTMMFWYRQQPGQSLTLIATANQGSEATYESGFVIDKFPISRPNLTFSTLTVSNMSPEDSSIYLCSVETGARGYTFGSGTRLTVV.

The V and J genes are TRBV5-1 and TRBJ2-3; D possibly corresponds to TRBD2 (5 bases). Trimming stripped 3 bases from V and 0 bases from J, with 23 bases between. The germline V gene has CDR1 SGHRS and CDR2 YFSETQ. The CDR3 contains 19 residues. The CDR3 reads CASSSDCSAICLSTDTQYF. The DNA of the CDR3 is TGCGCCAGCAGCTCGGACTGCTCAGCAATTTGCCTTAGCACAGATACGCAGTATTTT.

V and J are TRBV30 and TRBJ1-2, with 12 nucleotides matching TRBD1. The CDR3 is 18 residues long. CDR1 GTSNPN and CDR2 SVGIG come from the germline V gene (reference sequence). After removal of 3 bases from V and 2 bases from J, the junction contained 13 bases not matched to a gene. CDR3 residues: CAWRRHSGTGGPNYGYTF. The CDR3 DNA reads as TGTGCCTGGAGGCGCCACTCCGGGACAGGGGGCCCAAACTATGGCTACACCTTC.

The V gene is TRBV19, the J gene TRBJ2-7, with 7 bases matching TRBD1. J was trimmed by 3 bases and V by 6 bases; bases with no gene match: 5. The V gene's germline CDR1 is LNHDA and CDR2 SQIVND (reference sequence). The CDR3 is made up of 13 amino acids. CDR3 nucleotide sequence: TGTGCCAGTAGCCCTGACAGGGACTACGAGCAGTACTTC. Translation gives CASSPDRDYEQYF.

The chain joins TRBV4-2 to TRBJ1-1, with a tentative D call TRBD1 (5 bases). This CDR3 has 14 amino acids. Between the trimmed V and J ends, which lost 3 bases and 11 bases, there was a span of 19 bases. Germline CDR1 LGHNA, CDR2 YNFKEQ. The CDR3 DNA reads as TGTGCCAGCAGCCATCTACCGCGGGGGGAAGGGGCTTTCTTT. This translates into CASSHLPRGEGAFF.

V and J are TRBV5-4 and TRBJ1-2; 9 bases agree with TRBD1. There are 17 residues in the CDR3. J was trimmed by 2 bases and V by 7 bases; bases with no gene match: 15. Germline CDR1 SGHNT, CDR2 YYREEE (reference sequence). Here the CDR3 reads CASRTGGQIPLNYGYTF. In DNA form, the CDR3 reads TGTGCCAGCCGTACAGGGGGCCAAATACCACTAAACTATGGCTACACCTTC.

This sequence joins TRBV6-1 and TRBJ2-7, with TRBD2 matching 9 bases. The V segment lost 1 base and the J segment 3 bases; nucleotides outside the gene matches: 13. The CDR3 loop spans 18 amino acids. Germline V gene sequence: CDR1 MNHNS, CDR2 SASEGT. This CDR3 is CASSEVGLAGGPGYEQYF. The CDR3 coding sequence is TGTGCCAGCAGTGAAGTTGGTTTGGCGGGAGGGCCGGGCTACGAGCAGTACTTC.